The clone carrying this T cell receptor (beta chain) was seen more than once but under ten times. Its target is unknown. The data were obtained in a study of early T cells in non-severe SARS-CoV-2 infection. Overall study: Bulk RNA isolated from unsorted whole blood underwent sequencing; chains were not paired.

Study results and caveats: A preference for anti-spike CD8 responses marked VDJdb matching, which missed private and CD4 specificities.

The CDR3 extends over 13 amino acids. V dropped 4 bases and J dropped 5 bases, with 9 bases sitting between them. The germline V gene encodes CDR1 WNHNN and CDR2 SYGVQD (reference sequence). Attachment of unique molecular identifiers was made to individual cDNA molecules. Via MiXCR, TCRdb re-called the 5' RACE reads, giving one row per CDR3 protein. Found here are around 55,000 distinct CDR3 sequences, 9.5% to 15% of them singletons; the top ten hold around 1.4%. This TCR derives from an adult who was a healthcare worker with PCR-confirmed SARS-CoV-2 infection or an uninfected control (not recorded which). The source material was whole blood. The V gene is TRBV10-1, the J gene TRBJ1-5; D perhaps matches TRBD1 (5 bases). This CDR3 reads CASSGGIDQPQHF. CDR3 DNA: TGCGCCAGCAGTGGGGGGATAGATCAGCCCCAGCATTTT.